This T cell receptor (beta chain) stems from a study of CXCR3-negative and CXCR3-positive naive CD8 T cells. In germline, CDR1 is SEHNR, CDR2 FQNEAQ (reference sequence). The CDR3 length is 16 residues. The method, 5' RACE with UMI labels, was used to prepare the TRB cDNA libraries. For each CDR3 protein, TCRdb gives one entry from its re-call of the 5' RACE reads, without DNA. Here the sample table reports 23,000 or so distinct CDR3 sequences. The chain carries TRBV7-9 and TRBJ2-7; TCRdb designates TRBD1, a call that cannot be tested without DNA. Sequenced sample: naive CXCR3- CD8+ T cells from blood. As to subset: CD45RO-CCR7+CD27+CD95- naive CD8+ T cells lacking CXCR3 (TNR3-). The clonotype was recovered from a human donor in good health. Some clones in this sample may be carry-over from other donors' samples. The CDR3 sequence: CASSGLTGGETSEQYF.